Below, 13 T cell receptor beta chains from the same sample are listed, as sequenced in a study of graft-versus-host responses after intestinal transplantation. Produced via immunoSEQ multiplex PCR; TCRdb's table is partial and in-frame only. Of more than 65,000 clones listed, less than 95% are singletons. These receptors lack a known antigen. Here the sequenced sample was unstimulated CD8+ T cells sorted from spleen or lymph node cells, taken before intestinal transplant. The receptors originated from a human donor who received an intestinal transplant.

The rearrangement joins TRBV9 to TRBJ2-1; tentative D call: TRBD2 (6 bases). The length of the CDR3 is 15 residues. In germline, CDR1 is SGDLS, CDR2 YYNGEE. V lost 4 bases to trimming and J lost 4 bases, with 15 bases between them. The CDR3 region has the DNA TGTGCCAGCAGCCACGCGGGGACTCCGTACAATGAGCAGTTCTTC. Its protein product is CASSHAGTPYNEQFF. Full variable domain (missing parts from reference TRBV9 and TRBJ2-1): DSGVTQTPKHLITATGQRVTLRCSPRSGDLSVYWYQQSLDQGLQFLIQYYNGEERAKGNILERFSAQQFPDLHSELNLSSLELGDSALYFCASSHAGTPYNEQFFGPGTRLTVL.

V usage is TRBV29-1 and J usage is TRBJ1-3, with 11 bases lining up with TRBD1. The CDR3 is made up of 15 amino acids. Germline CDR1 reads SQVTM; CDR2 reads ANQGSEA. Trimming took 6 bases from V and 1 from J; bases not matched to a gene: 5. The CDR3 sequence is CSVAGTGGSGNTIYF. The CDR3 nucleotides are TGCAGCGTGGCCGGGACAGGGGGGTCTGGAAACACCATATATTTT. Filled out from reference TRBV29-1 and TRBJ1-3, the complete variable domain reads SAVISQKPSRDICQRGTSLTIQCQVDSQVTMMFWYRQQPGQSLTLIATANQGSEATYESGFVIDKFPISRPNLTFSTLTVSNMSPEDSSIYLCSVAGTGGSGNTIYFGEGSWLTVV.

This clone was detected only once. The J gene is TRBJ1-4, the V gene TRBV10-1; the D is unclear. This CDR3 has 13 residues. Trimming cost V 6 bases and J 4 bases, with 9 bases left between them. Per the germline V gene, CDR1 is WNHNN and CDR2 is SYGVQD (reference sequence). The DNA for the CDR3 is TGCGCCAGCAGCGGACGGGATAATGAAAAACTGTTTTTT. The encoded protein is CASSGRDNEKLFF.

V gene TRBV9 combines with J gene TRBJ2-6; TRBD1 is a possible D gene (5 bases). The CDR3 is 14 amino acids. Per the germline V gene, CDR1 is SGDLS and CDR2 is YYNGEE. Trimming left V 3 bases short and J 3 bases short, with 7 bases between. CDR3 bases: TGTGCCAGCAGCGCAGGGTTTGGGGCCAACGTCCTGACTTTC. As protein: CASSAGFGANVLTF.

The rearrangement links TRBV2 to TRBJ1-5; tentatively, D is TRBD1 (6 bases). Per the germline V gene, CDR1 is SNHLY and CDR2 is FYNNEI. The CDR3 runs 15 residues. Trimming removed 2 bases from V and 6 bases from J, with 14 bases in between. DNA for the CDR3: TGTGCCAGCAGTGAACGGGGGGCTCTAGGTCAGCCCCAGCATTTT. Residues: CASSERGALGQPQHF.

CDR3 sequence reads: CASSVGSGGAYEQYF. The CDR3 nucleotides read TGTGCCAGCAGCGTAGGGAGCGGGGGCGCCTACGAGCAGTACTTC. The V gene is TRBV9, the J gene TRBJ2-5, with 8 bases aligning to TRBD2. The J call may not be correct, given that the DNA end is closer to TRBJ2-7. The CDR3 extends over 15 amino acids. The germline CDR1 and CDR2 sequences are SGDLS and YYNGEE.

The J gene is TRBJ1-1, the V gene TRBV9; TRBD1 aligns across 8 bases. The length of the CDR3 is 13 residues. J lost 3 bases, V lost 5 bases, and 3 bases had no gene match. Germline-derived CDR1 and CDR2 are SGDLS and YYNGEE. The CDR3 sequence: CASRDREDTEAFF. In DNA, the CDR3 is TGTGCCAGCAGGGACAGGGAGGACACTGAAGCTTTCTTT.

The chain is built from TRBV27 and TRBJ2-7, with 9 bases lining up with TRBD1. V was clipped by 7 bases and J by 2 bases; unmatched bases: 3. Germline V gene data show CDR1 as MNHEY and CDR2 as SMNVEV (reference sequence). This CDR3 is 13 amino acids long. CDR3 amino acids: CASTRQGAYEQYF. Here the CDR3 DNA reads TGTGCCAGCACCAGACAGGGGGCCTACGAGCAGTACTTC.

The chain has TRBV4-1 and TRBJ1-1, with D possibly TRBD1 on 5 matching bases. Germline V gives CDR1 MGHRA, CDR2 YSYEKL. Trimming cost V 0 bases and J 4 bases, with 12 bases left between them. The CDR3 is 15 amino acids. DNA for the CDR3: TGCGCCAGCAGCCAAGACCCAGGGTGGGCCACTGAAGCTTTCTTT. Translated: CASSQDPGWATEAFF.

To note about this clone: Other DNA sequences in the sample encode the same CDR3. This sequence joins TRBV6-5 and TRBJ1-6, with D unresolved. Germline CDR1 and CDR2: MNHEY and SVGAGI. V shed 4 bases and J shed 7 bases, with 5 bases lying between them. This CDR3 contains 12 residues. The CDR3 spells CASSSGNSPLHF. The CDR3 DNA reads TGTGCCAGCAGTTCGGGGAATTCACCCCTCCACTTT.

The J gene is TRBJ2-4, the V gene TRBV6-1; a possible D gene is TRBD1 (6 bases). The CDR3 has 17 amino acids. V was trimmed by 3 bases and J by 0 bases, leaving 15 bases between them. Germline V CDR1 and CDR2: MNHNS, SASEGT. CDR3 loop: CASSDVGAFLAKNIQYF. DNA of the CDR3: TGTGCCAGCAGTGATGTGGGGGCCTTCCTAGCCAAAAACATTCAGTACTTC.

The genes are TRBV4-1 and TRBJ1-1; 7 bases fit TRBD1. Germline V lookup: CDR1 MGHRA, CDR2 YSYEKL. CDR3 length: 15 amino acids. With 3 bases clipped from V and 3 bases from J, the junction kept 7 bases outside the gene matches. The CDR3 loop reads CASSQHDRDDTEAFF. CDR3 nucleotides: TGCGCCAGCAGCCAGCATGACAGGGACGACACTGAAGCTTTCTTT.

The chain uses TRBV7-8 and TRBJ1-4, with D unresolved. This CDR3 contains 12 residues. V gave up 1 base and J gave up 8 bases, with 5 bases separating them. The germline V gene has CDR1 SGHVS and CDR2 FQNEAQ. The CDR3 here is CASSLDREKLFF. CDR3 sequence (DNA): TGTGCCAGCAGCTTAGATCGGGAAAAACTGTTTTTT.